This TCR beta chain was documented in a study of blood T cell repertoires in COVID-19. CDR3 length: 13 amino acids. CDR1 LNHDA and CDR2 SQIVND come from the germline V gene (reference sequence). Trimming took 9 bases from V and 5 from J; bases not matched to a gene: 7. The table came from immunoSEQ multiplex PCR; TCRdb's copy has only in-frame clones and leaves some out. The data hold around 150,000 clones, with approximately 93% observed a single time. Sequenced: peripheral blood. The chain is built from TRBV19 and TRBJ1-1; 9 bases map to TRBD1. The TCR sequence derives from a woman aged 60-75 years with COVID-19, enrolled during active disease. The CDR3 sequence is CASLDRGPTEAFF. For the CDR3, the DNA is TGTGCCAGCCTGGACAGGGGCCCTACTGAAGCTTTCTTT.